This is a list of T cell receptor beta chains from one sample in a study of shared clonotypes between healthy human individuals. The protocol was immunoSEQ multiplex PCR, while the TCRdb copy is restricted to in-frame clones and leaves out a portion. The sample includes 600,000 to 750,000 clones, 90% of them seen just once. Sequencing was performed on memory CD8+ T cells from PBMCs. These receptors were taken from a man younger than 35 in good health. Some clones in this sample may be carry-over from other donors' samples. The CDR3 runs from the conserved cysteine through the conserved F or W. The order of the fields is V gene, J gene, D gene, CDR3 protein. The D gene is left open where the match is weak.

V gene: TRBV15; J gene: TRBJ1-2; D gene: NA; CDR3 protein: CATSRVGGLYGYTF
V gene: TRBV19; J gene: TRBJ1-1; D gene: NA; CDR3 protein: CASRPTIHTEAFF
V gene: TRBV28; J gene: TRBJ2-5; D gene: TRBD2; CDR3 protein: CASSIRPGLAEGTQYF
V gene: TRBV29-1; J gene: TRBJ2-7; D gene: NA; CDR3 protein: CSAADSSYEQYF
V gene: TRBV7-9; J gene: TRBJ2-7; D gene: TRBD1; CDR3 protein: CASSLPQTGEGSYEQYF
V gene: TRBV4-3; J gene: TRBJ2-3; D gene: TRBD2; CDR3 protein: CASSPTSGHGDTQYF
V gene: TRBV5-6; J gene: TRBJ1-1; D gene: NA; CDR3 protein: CASSLGRRTTEAFF
V gene: TRBV7-2; J gene: TRBJ2-1; D gene: TRBD2; CDR3 protein: CASSLGLAGNNEQFF
V gene: TRBV5-4; J gene: TRBJ1-2; D gene: TRBD1; CDR3 protein: CASSFPMTGTNYGYTF
V gene: TRBV6-5; J gene: TRBJ2-7; D gene: TRBD2; CDR3 protein: CASSYAVDSGSYEQYF
V gene: TRBV10-3; J gene: TRBJ1-1; D gene: NA; CDR3 protein: CAISESWQGNTEAFF
V gene: TRBV27; J gene: TRBJ1-1; D gene: TRBD1; CDR3 protein: CASSLSQGGTEAFF
V gene: TRBV28; J gene: TRBJ1-4; D gene: NA; CDR3 protein: CASSQNSATNEKLFF
V gene: TRBV11-2; J gene: TRBJ2-3; D gene: NA; CDR3 protein: CASSFIKRSTFGGTDTQYF
V gene: TRBV28; J gene: TRBJ2-5; D gene: TRBD1; CDR3 protein: CASSHALGQVSETQYF
V gene: TRBV7-2; J gene: TRBJ2-1; D gene: NA; CDR3 protein: CASSAPLFSSDEQFF
V gene: TRBV4-3; J gene: TRBJ2-7; D gene: TRBD2; CDR3 protein: CASSQGLAGDFEQYF
V gene: TRBV7-8; J gene: TRBJ2-1; D gene: NA; CDR3 protein: CASSYSPEGGDNEQFF
V gene: TRBV29-1; J gene: TRBJ2-7; D gene: NA; CDR3 protein: CSVGSGEHYEQYF
V gene: TRBV6-5; J gene: TRBJ1-2; D gene: NA; CDR3 protein: CASSYWSGFNYGYTF
V gene: TRBV7-9; J gene: TRBJ2-3; D gene: NA; CDR3 protein: CASSHPGGGLGTDTQYF
V gene: TRBV28; J gene: TRBJ2-1; D gene: NA; CDR3 protein: CASSPGYNEQFF
V gene: TRBV11-1; J gene: TRBJ1-2; D gene: TRBD1; CDR3 protein: CASSRGRGTSYTF
V gene: TRBV11-2; J gene: TRBJ1-1; D gene: NA; CDR3 protein: CASSSPRQGGPEAFF
V gene: TRBV6-5; J gene: TRBJ1-2; D gene: NA; CDR3 protein: CASRSGQTNYGYTF
V gene: TRBV5-6; J gene: TRBJ2-1; D gene: NA; CDR3 protein: CASSFFSREQFF
V gene: TRBV5-4; J gene: TRBJ2-7; D gene: TRBD1; CDR3 protein: CASSGGQGASYEQYF
V gene: TRBV5-5; J gene: TRBJ2-1; D gene: TRBD2; CDR3 protein: CASSLVPRLANHGNEQFF
V gene: TRBV7-9; J gene: TRBJ2-7; D gene: NA; CDR3 protein: CASSLESGHKSSYEQYF
V gene: TRBV28; J gene: TRBJ1-1; D gene: NA; CDR3 protein: CASSPRGRTEAFF
V gene: TRBV5-1; J gene: TRBJ2-1; D gene: NA; CDR3 protein: CASSLSNEQFF
V gene: TRBV14; J gene: TRBJ2-7; D gene: TRBD2; CDR3 protein: CASSLGLAGAGEQYF
V gene: TRBV14; J gene: TRBJ2-5; D gene: TRBD2; CDR3 protein: CASSQRTSGRETQYF
V gene: TRBV7-8; J gene: TRBJ2-7; D gene: NA; CDR3 protein: CASSLDLVSSYEQYF
V gene: TRBV19; J gene: TRBJ2-7; D gene: NA; CDR3 protein: CASSIRGSWYEQYF
V gene: TRBV28; J gene: TRBJ2-6; D gene: NA; CDR3 protein: CASSAGSGANVLTF
V gene: TRBV7-9; J gene: TRBJ2-7; D gene: NA; CDR3 protein: CASSLGAYEQYF
V gene: TRBV10-2; J gene: TRBJ2-7; D gene: NA; CDR3 protein: CASSEDLLYEQYF
V gene: TRBV5-6; J gene: TRBJ1-2; D gene: TRBD1; CDR3 protein: CASSLVGTQGAVGYTF
V gene: TRBV11-2; J gene: TRBJ1-1; D gene: NA; CDR3 protein: CASSLYVDTEAFF
V gene: TRBV19; J gene: TRBJ1-1; D gene: NA; CDR3 protein: CASSISTAGTEAFF
V gene: TRBV9; J gene: TRBJ2-7; D gene: NA; CDR3 protein: CASSPGARYEQYF
V gene: TRBV19; J gene: TRBJ2-3; D gene: NA; CDR3 protein: CASSMAGFTDTQYF
V gene: TRBV7-6; J gene: TRBJ1-2; D gene: NA; CDR3 protein: CASSPRGLSGTATNYGYTF
V gene: TRBV9; J gene: TRBJ2-7; D gene: NA; CDR3 protein: CASSVGGTSHEQYF
V gene: TRBV19; J gene: TRBJ1-2; D gene: NA; CDR3 protein: CASSFRANGYTF
V gene: TRBV7-6; J gene: TRBJ1-3; D gene: NA; CDR3 protein: CASSLGSISGNTIYF
V gene: TRBV4-2; J gene: TRBJ2-2; D gene: NA; CDR3 protein: CASSQEAPRDTGELFF
V gene: TRBV6-5; J gene: TRBJ1-1; D gene: NA; CDR3 protein: CASSYSKAAEAFF
V gene: TRBV11-2; J gene: TRBJ2-7; D gene: NA; CDR3 protein: CASSSRGGPGYEQYF
V gene: TRBV5-4; J gene: TRBJ1-3; D gene: NA; CDR3 protein: CASSLGRAPGNTIYF
V gene: TRBV6-4; J gene: TRBJ2-1; D gene: NA; CDR3 protein: CASSDGGRSYNEQFF
V gene: TRBV19; J gene: TRBJ2-7; D gene: NA; CDR3 protein: CASSINLRAYEQYF
V gene: TRBV6-5; J gene: TRBJ2-3; D gene: NA; CDR3 protein: CASSGTGSSTDTQYF
V gene: TRBV27; J gene: TRBJ2-7; D gene: NA; CDR3 protein: CAPTYKDTIYEQYF
V gene: TRBV28; J gene: TRBJ2-7; D gene: NA; CDR3 protein: CASLGRTWLEQYF
V gene: TRBV25-1; J gene: TRBJ1-2; D gene: NA; CDR3 protein: CASSVGGGIGYTF